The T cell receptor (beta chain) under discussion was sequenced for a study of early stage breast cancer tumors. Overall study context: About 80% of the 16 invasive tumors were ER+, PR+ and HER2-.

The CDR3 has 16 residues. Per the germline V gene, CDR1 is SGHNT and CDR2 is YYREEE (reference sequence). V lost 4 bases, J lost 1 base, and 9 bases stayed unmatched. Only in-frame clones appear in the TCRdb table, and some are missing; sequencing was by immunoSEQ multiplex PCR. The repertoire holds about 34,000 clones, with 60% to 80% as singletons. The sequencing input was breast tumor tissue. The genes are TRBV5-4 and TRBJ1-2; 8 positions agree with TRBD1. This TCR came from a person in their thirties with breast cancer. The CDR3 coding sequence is TGTGCCAGCAGCAACCACGGACAGGGCGGTAACTATGGCTACACCTTC. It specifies CASSNHGQGGNYGYTF.